This TCR beta chain came from a study of patients and donors after allogeneic stem cell transplantation. In TCRdb, the RT-PCR reads were re-called with MiXCR into one record per CDR3 protein. The sample records roughly 940,000 distinct CDR3 sequences, 15% to 20% being singletons. Sequencing was done on a sample of blood, either unsorted or a sorted T cell fraction (not recorded which). This receptor was obtained from a human donor who was either an allogeneic HSCT recipient or a stem cell or donor lymphocyte infusion donor (not recorded which). It is not recorded whose cells these are; they may come from a transplant donor.

The CDR3 nucleotides read TGTGCCTCAAATACGGGAGATCCGAATCAGCCCCAGCATTTT. Its protein product is CASNTGDPNQPQHF. This chain joins TRBV5-5 and TRBJ1-5; D is undetermined. CDR3 length: 14 amino acids. The germline gives CDR1 SGHKS, CDR2 YYEKEE (reference sequence). V dropped 10 bases and J dropped 4 bases, with 18 bases sitting between them.